In its sample, the clone carrying this TCR beta chain is large. Antigen specificity is unknown. This sample was included in a study of cytomegalovirus exposure and HLA in healthy donors. Study findings and constraints: For presence/absence analyses, sequencing depth was assumed to be roughly uniform across donors.

Vbeta (60) and Jbeta (13) primers were used in the PCR. Some clones are missing from TCRdb's copy, which holds only in-frame ones; the method was immunoSEQ multiplex PCR. This table holds around 110,000 clones, around 74% found once. CDR1 MNHNS and CDR2 SASEGT come from the germline V gene. The trim removed 10 bases at V and 6 bases at J, leaving 5 bases unmatched. The length of the CDR3 is 12 residues. These donors, healthy bone marrow donors, were studied. The source material was PBMCs. The clonotype originates from a woman aged 18-29 years in good health and CMV-seronegative. J is TRBJ1-1 and V is TRBV6-1, with TRBD1 identical over 10 bases. CDR3 sequence: CATGTGVSEAFF. In DNA form, the CDR3 reads TGTGCCACCGGGACAGGGGTCTCTGAAGCTTTCTTT.